This T cell receptor beta chain was recorded in a study of T-cell reconstitution after alpha-beta-depleted transplantation in children. Germline V gene sequence: CDR1 LGHNA, CDR2 YSLEER. V gave up 5 bases and J gave up 7 bases; unmatched junction bases: 6. CDR3 size: 14 residues. A TCRbeta library incorporating unique molecular identifiers was prepared. A single record per CDR3 protein comes from TCRdb applying MiXCR to the PCR reads. The table lists 300,000 to 400,000 distinct CDR3 sequences, 13% of them singletons. Sample: PBMCs, taken from the stem cell graft. J is TRBJ1-1 and V is TRBV4-3; 11 nucleotides align to TRBD1. The sequence was obtained from a human donor who donated a stem cell graft to a child with Fanconi anemia. The DNA for the CDR3 is TGCGCCAGCAGCTACCGGGACAGGGGGGGTGAAGCTTTCTTT. It yields the protein CASSYRDRGGEAFF.